This T cell receptor (beta chain) derives from a study of CD8 T cells in Susac syndrome. This CDR3 has 12 residues. After removal of 7 bases from V and 7 bases from J, the junction contained 5 bases not matched to a gene. Per germline, CDR1 SQVTM and CDR2 ANQGSEA. TCR beta sequencing was performed on blood CD8+ and CD4+ T cells. FACS was used to enrich TEMRA cells, whereas the CD8+ and CD4+ T cells were obtained by negative isolation. Random hexamers served to reverse transcribe roughly 0.5 to 1 ug RNA. One entry per CDR3 protein results from TCRdb running MiXCR on the immunoSEQ multiplex PCR reads. The table records hundreds of thousands of distinct CDR3 sequences, 95% of them present only once.

This chain connects TRBV29-1 to TRBJ1-2; 11 bases are a match to TRBD1. The sequencing input was CD4+ T cells from PBMCs. The origin of this receptor is a human donor with multiple sclerosis. CDR3 residues: CSAADRGLGYTF. For the CDR3, the DNA is TGCAGCGCCGCGGACAGGGGGCTTGGCTACACCTTC.